Shown below are 25 T cell receptor beta chains from a single sample sequenced in a study of CD8+ T cells in alopecia areata. Once RNA had been extracted, it was reverse transcribed into cDNA to act as the sequencing template. Generated by immunoSEQ multiplex PCR, the TCRdb table keeps only in-frame clones and is missing some. Observed in the sample are approximately 300,000 clones, none of them singletons. Pooled cells of cutaneous lymph node origin were sorted on CD4, CD8alpha, NKG2D, NKG2ACE and other markers. Sequences were obtained from CD4+ T cells sorted from a lymph node. Receptors were obtained from a C3H/HeJ mouse with alopecia areata. The mice in this strain carry MHC haplotype H2-k.

In the case of this clone: Gene names and germline match the mouse. The DNA ends 4 residues before the CDR3 does, and the rest of the CDR3 is filled in from the germline J gene. The chain employs TRBV13-1 and TRBJ1-1, with 7 bases fitting TRBD1. The CDR3 sequence is 13 residues long. With 3 bases clipped from V and 4 bases from J, the junction kept 3 bases outside the gene matches. Germline V gene data show CDR1 as NSHNY and CDR2 as SYGAGN. The part of the CDR3 DNA that was read is TGTGCCAGCAGTGCCCAGGGGGGCACA. Translating gives CASSAQGGT. The full CDR3 sequence reads CASSAQGGTEVFF.

In the case of this clone: The gene names given are mouse names. CDR3 protein: CASSLGTGGAEDTQYF. The CDR3 DNA, read in part, is TGTGCCAGCAGTTTGGGGACTGGGGGGGCCGAAGAC. This chain links TRBV14 with TRBJ2-5; 14 bases align to TRBD2. The observed sequence ends 4 residues before the CDR3 terminus, with the missing tail filled in from the germline J gene. The CDR3 is 16 amino acids. In germline, CDR1 is SGHDT, CDR2 FRDEAV.

To note about this clone: The germline and genes are mouse ones. The CDR3 extends 3 residues past the end of the read, so its final part is completed from the germline J gene. The rearrangement joins TRBV19 to TRBJ1-6, with TRBD1 matching 9 bases. TRBJ1-6 is classed as an ORF, of uncertain function. Germline V gene sequence: CDR1 FNHDT, CDR2 SITEND (reference sequence). V dropped 5 bases and J dropped 0; count of bases not matched to a gene: 6. The CDR3 length is 17 residues. The sequenced part of the CDR3 DNA is TGTGCCAGCAGGCCGGGACAGGGAAATTCCTATAATTCGCCC. Translating gives CASRPGQGNSYNSP. The whole CDR3 sequence is CASRPGQGNSYNSPLYF.

A few counts support this clone. Germline and genes here are mouse. CDR3 DNA, as far as it was read: TGTGCCAGCAGTGTTGACAATGCAAACACA. As protein: CASSVDNANT. In full, the CDR3 is CASSVDNANTEVFF. The chain couples TRBV13-1 to TRBJ1-1; D unresolved. The CDR3 end is not reached by the read, which stops 4 residues before it; the germline J gene fills it in. Trimming pared 3 bases from V and 0 bases from J, leaving 9 bases between. CDR3 length equals 14 residues. CDR1 is NSHNY and CDR2 is SYGAGN in the germline V gene.

A remark on this clone: Germline and genes here are mouse. The missing CDR3 end, 4 residues past where the read stops, is filled in from the germline J gene. Other DNA sequences from this sample encode an identical CDR3 as well. The rearrangement uses TRBV13-1 and TRBJ2-5; TRBD1 might be the D (6 bases). The V gene lost 3 bases and the J gene lost 0 bases, with 8 bases spanning the gap. This CDR3 comprises 14 residues. Per the germline V gene, CDR1 is NSHNY and CDR2 is SYGAGN. Partial CDR3 DNA: TGTGCCAGCAGTGTGGGACAAAACCAAGAC. This translates into CASSVGQNQD. The whole CDR3 region reads CASSVGQNQDTQYF.

Only a few counts were recorded for this clone. These gene names are mouse names. The missing CDR3 end, 4 residues past where the read stops, is filled in from the germline J gene. This CDR3 is also generated by other DNA sequences in the sample. This chain uses TRBV5 with TRBJ2-2; 9 nucleotides align to TRBD1. The V gene end was trimmed by 2 bases and the J gene end by 0 bases; junction bases not matched to a gene: 4. Germline V gene lookup returns CDR1 LGHNA and CDR2 YNLKQL (reference sequence). The CDR3 has 17 amino acids. CDR3 bases read: TGTGCCAGCAGCCAAATGACAGGGGGGGCAAACACCGGG. It specifies CASSQMTGGANTG. The CDR3 in its entirety is CASSQMTGGANTGQLYF.

This clone was observed a few times. Here the gene names and germline are mouse. The CDR3 is CASSAPGFTEVFF. Partial CDR3 DNA: TGTGCCAGCAGTGCCCCAGGGTTCACA. The V and J genes are TRBV13-3 and TRBJ1-1; the D gene is possibly TRBD1 (5 bases). The read ends 4 residues shy of where the CDR3 ends; the end is completed using the germline J gene. Germline V gene lookup returns CDR1 NNHDY and CDR2 SYVADS. The V gene lost 3 bases and the J gene lost 4 bases, with 10 bases spanning the gap. CDR3 length: 13 residues.

This clone appeared a few times. Genes and germline come from the mouse. The read terminates 4 residues ahead of where the CDR3 ends, so the germline J gene completes it. The rearrangement links TRBV19 to TRBJ1-1; no firm D call. Looked up from germline, CDR1 is FNHDT and CDR2 is SITEND (reference sequence). CDR3 size: 12 residues. The V end lost 6 bases, the J end lost 1 base, and 7 bases lay between the germline ends. Partial CDR3 DNA: TGTGCCAGCACCGAGGTGAACACA. Its translation: CASTEVNT. The CDR3 in full is CASTEVNTEVFF.

About this clone: Gene names and germline match the mouse. The sequenced fragment ends 3 residues before the CDR3 boundary, so the rest is inferred from the germline J gene. This chain links TRBV13-3 with TRBJ1-6, with D maybe TRBD1 (6 bases). TRBJ1-6 is known as an ORF, though its function is uncertain. V gave up 0 bases and J gave up 0 bases, with 13 bases separating them. The CDR3 runs 18 residues. The germline gives CDR1 NNHDY, CDR2 SYVADS. The CDR3 reads CASSDAGAGNSYNSPLYF. CDR3 bases read: TGTGCCAGCAGTGATGCAGGGGCAGGGAATTCCTATAATTCGCCC.

A few counts support this clone. Genes here carry mouse names. The part of the CDR3 DNA that was read is TGTGCCAGCGGTTCCTGGGGGGAAGAC. The encoded protein is CASGSWGED. The whole CDR3 protein reads CASGSWGEDTQYF. V and J are TRBV13-2 and TRBJ2-5, with 8 nucleotides matching TRBD2. The read is 4 residues too short to cover the CDR3 end, so that end is filled in from the germline J gene. The CDR3 spans 13 residues. Germline CDR1 and CDR2: NNHNN and SYGAGS (reference sequence).

As to this clone: The listed genes are named as in mouse. The read falls 4 residues short of the CDR3 end, and the missing part is taken from the germline J gene. V and J are TRBV13-1 and TRBJ2-2, with D uncertain. V was clipped by 0 bases and J by 1 base, with 10 bases between them. This CDR3 contains 16 residues. Looked up from germline, CDR1 is NSHNY and CDR2 is SYGAGN. The covered CDR3 bases are TGTGCCAGCAGTGATGCTTGGGTCCTAAACACCGGG. Encoded protein: CASSDAWVLNTG. The complete CDR3 reads CASSDAWVLNTGQLYF.

This clone showed up just a few times. Gene names and germline match the mouse. The CDR3 end lies 4 residues beyond the end of the read and is filled in from the germline J gene. The V call is TRBV1, the J call TRBJ2-5; 9 nucleotides align to TRBD2. V shed 0 bases, J shed 3 bases, and the junction held 4 bases outside the gene matches. The CDR3 is 16 residues long. The germline gives CDR1 NSQYPW, CDR2 LRSPGD (reference sequence). The CDR3 is CTCSADRLGGQDTQYF. The part of the CDR3 DNA that was read is TGCACCTGCAGTGCAGATCGGCTGGGGGGGCAAGAC. Supplemented by reference TRBV1 and TRBJ2-5, the full variable domain reads VTLLEQNPRWRLVPRGQAVNLRCILKNSQYPWMSWYQQDLQKQLQWLFTLRSPGDKEVKSLPGADYLATRVTDTELRLQVANMSQGRTLYCTCSADRLGGQDTQYFGPGTRLLVL.

In regard to this clone: Gene names are mouse gene names. The read finishes 4 residues shy of the CDR3 end, and the germline J gene is used to complete it. Other nucleotide sequences in the sample specify the same CDR3. The J gene is TRBJ2-5, the V gene TRBV5, with D possibly matching TRBD1 (8 bases). This CDR3 is built from 14 residues. CDR1 is LGHNA and CDR2 is YNLKQL in the germline V gene (reference sequence). CDR3 DNA (partial): TGTGCCAGCAGCCAAACAGGGGGGGAAGAC. Its translation: CASSQTGGED. The whole CDR3 is CASSQTGGEDTQYF.

This clone was observed a handful of times. Gene names follow the mouse nomenclature. The DNA ends 3 residues before the CDR3 does, and the rest of the CDR3 is filled in from the germline J gene. The genes are TRBV13-3 and TRBJ1-6; 9 nucleotides line up with TRBD1. TRBJ1-6 is labeled an ORF, and its function is uncertain. Germline CDR1 NNHDY, CDR2 SYVADS. J lost 3 bases, V lost 3 bases, and 4 bases had no gene match. The CDR3 has 16 amino acids. This CDR3 is CASSVRDRDYNSPLYF. CDR3 DNA (partial): TGTGCCAGCAGTGTCCGGGACAGGGACTATAATTCGCCC.

About this clone itself: Gene names refer to mouse genes. The read ends 3 residues shy of where the CDR3 ends; the end is completed using the germline J gene. The V and J genes are TRBV13-2 and TRBJ1-6; D is unresolved. TRBJ1-6 is recorded as an ORF, its role being uncertain. V lost 1 base and J 6 bases, leaving 8 bases between the germline ends. Looked up from germline, CDR1 is NNHNN and CDR2 is SYGAGS (reference sequence). The CDR3 is 14 residues long. The part of the CDR3 DNA that was read is TGTGCCAGCGGTGATCCCAGAACTAATTCGCCC. It specifies CASGDPRTNSP. The CDR3, in full, reads CASGDPRTNSPLYF.

Ten or more counts support this clone. Genes and germline are mouse. The read terminates 4 residues before the CDR3 end, so the remaining end is supplied by the germline J gene. V gene TRBV13-2 combines with J gene TRBJ1-2; TRBD1 matches at 8 bases. Looked up from germline, CDR1 is NNHNN and CDR2 is SYGAGS (reference sequence). This CDR3 has 13 amino acids. Trimming removed 2 bases from V and 3 bases from J; junction bases left unmatched: 0. This CDR3 reads CASGETGDSDYTF. The CDR3 bases that were read are TGTGCCAGCGGTGAGACAGGGGACTCC.

Regarding this clone: Gene names denote mouse genes. The CDR3 end is not reached by the read, which stops 4 residues before it; the germline J gene fills it in. The identical CDR3 is also encoded by other nucleotide sequences in the sample. J is TRBJ2-7 and V is TRBV5, with 9 bases aligning to TRBD2. This CDR3 is built from 14 residues. CDR1 is LGHNA, CDR2 YNLKQL, per germline (reference sequence). Partial CDR3 DNA: TGTGCCAGCAGCCCCGGGACTGGGAGGTAT. The encoded protein is CASSPGTGRY. The full CDR3 reads CASSPGTGRYEQYF.

Concerning this clone itself: Each gene name is a mouse one. Read data end 4 residues before the CDR3 end; the end is taken from the germline J gene. The same CDR3 can be traced to other DNA sequences in this sample. This chain uses TRBV1 with TRBJ1-2; D is uncertain. V was trimmed by 3 bases and J by 2 bases, leaving 7 bases between them. CDR3 length: 13 residues. The germline CDR1 and CDR2 sequences are NSQYPW and LRSPGD (reference sequence). Here the CDR3 reads CTCSARGNSDYTF. The sequenced part of the CDR3 DNA is TGCACCTGCAGTGCGCGAGGGAACTCC.

In this sample, this clone turned up a few times. Gene names denote mouse genes. Read coverage stops 3 residues before the CDR3 terminus; the germline J gene supplies the remainder. The rearrangement joins TRBV1 to TRBJ1-6, with a tentative D call TRBD1 (6 bases). TRBJ1-6 is known as an ORF, though its function is uncertain. This CDR3 contains 15 residues. Germline V gives CDR1 NSQYPW, CDR2 LRSPGD (reference sequence). Deletions cut 1 base from V and 7 bases from J, with 11 bases between. CDR3 DNA (partial): TGCACCTGCAGTGCAGTTGAGGGGGGGAATTCGCCC. It specifies CTCSAVEGGNSP. The entire CDR3 is CTCSAVEGGNSPLYF.

Remarks on this clone: Gene names denote mouse genes. The read finishes 4 residues shy of the CDR3 end, and the germline J gene is used to complete it. This same CDR3 is encoded by further DNA sequences in the sample. This rearrangement joins TRBV13-1 to TRBJ1-1; TRBD1 aligns across 7 bases. There are 14 residues in the CDR3. In germline, CDR1 is NSHNY, CDR2 SYGAGN. CDR3 loop: CASSADRAGTEVFF. CDR3 DNA, as far as it was read: TGTGCCAGCAGTGCCGACAGGGCTGGGACA.

This clone was seen a handful of times. Gene names and germline refer to mouse. The sequence runs out 4 residues before the end of the CDR3; the remainder is reconstructed from the germline J gene. Other DNA sequences in the same sample also yield this CDR3. The chain recombines TRBV13-1 with TRBJ2-1; a possible D gene is TRBD1 (6 bases). This CDR3 spans 15 amino acids. Germline assignment: CDR1 NSHNY and CDR2 SYGAGN. V dropped 3 bases and J dropped 4 bases, with 14 bases sitting between them. The CDR3 sequence is CASSAPGQKYAEQFF. Incomplete CDR3 DNA: TGTGCCAGCAGTGCGCCGGGACAAAAATATGCT.

On this clone itself: These gene names are mouse names. The missing CDR3 end, 4 residues past where the read stops, is filled in from the germline J gene. In the same sample, other DNA sequences code for this CDR3. The chain recombines TRBV13-2 with TRBJ2-7, with 11 bases that match TRBD1. This CDR3 is built from 12 residues. Germline V gives CDR1 NNHNN, CDR2 SYGAGS (reference sequence). The part of the CDR3 DNA that was read is TGTGCCAGCGGGGGACAGGGGGAT. It encodes CASGGQGD. The entire CDR3 is CASGGQGDEQYF.

As to this clone: Gene names are the mouse ones. The DNA read from the CDR3 is TGTGCCAGCAGTTCCTGGGGGGGCGCAGAA. Amino acids: CASSSWGGAE. From start to end, the CDR3 is CASSSWGGAETLYF. The J gene is TRBJ2-3, the V gene TRBV19; 10 positions match TRBD2. The read falls 4 residues short of the CDR3 end, and the missing part is taken from the germline J gene. V trimming: 4 bases; J trimming: 3 bases; junction bases outside the gene matches: 2. Germline CDR1 and CDR2: FNHDT and SITEND (reference sequence). The CDR3 contains 14 residues.

To note about this clone: Gene names and germline match the mouse. The CDR3 end lies 4 residues beyond the end of the read and is filled in from the germline J gene. The identical CDR3 is also encoded by other nucleotide sequences in the sample. The rearrangement joins TRBV13-1 to TRBJ2-4; D possibly corresponds to TRBD1 (6 bases). The germline V and J ends were trimmed by 3 bases and 0 bases, with 8 bases remaining between them. Germline V lookup: CDR1 NSHNY, CDR2 SYGAGN. The CDR3 extends over 14 amino acids. The DNA read from the CDR3 is TGTGCCAGCAGTGTGACAGGTAGTCAAAAC. It is translated as CASSVTGSQN. The whole CDR3 is CASSVTGSQNTLYF.

Only a few counts were recorded for this clone. Gene names refer to mouse genes. The CDR3 goes on 4 residues after the read ends, and that part is filled in from the germline J gene. Distinct nucleotide sequences in the sample also encode this CDR3. This rearrangement joins TRBV13-3 to TRBJ2-1, with TRBD2 as a possible D gene (7 bases). The CDR3 has 13 residues. Germline lookup yields CDR1 NNHDY and CDR2 SYVADS. Trimming left V 5 bases short and J 3 bases short, with 9 bases between. This CDR3 is CASRGGAYAEQFF. The CDR3 DNA, read in part, is TGTGCCAGCAGGGGGGGCGCCTATGCT.